The sequence of this T cell receptor (beta chain) was determined in a study of blood T cell repertoires in COVID-19. Generated by immunoSEQ multiplex PCR, the TCRdb table keeps only in-frame clones and is missing some. The table records under 8,000 clones, 80% to 90% of them present only once. The CDR3 length is 14 residues. The V end was cut by 4 bases, the J end by 7 bases, with 11 bases between. The germline gives CDR1 SGHDN, CDR2 FVKESK. The receptor's source is a human donor with active COVID-19. The donor label of this sample is uncertain. The sample taken for sequencing was peripheral blood. The chain joins TRBV14 to TRBJ1-6; D ambiguous. The CDR3 sequence: CASSPYTGNSPLHF. The DNA for the CDR3 is TGTGCCAGCAGCCCGTACACGGGGAATTCACCCCTCCACTTT.